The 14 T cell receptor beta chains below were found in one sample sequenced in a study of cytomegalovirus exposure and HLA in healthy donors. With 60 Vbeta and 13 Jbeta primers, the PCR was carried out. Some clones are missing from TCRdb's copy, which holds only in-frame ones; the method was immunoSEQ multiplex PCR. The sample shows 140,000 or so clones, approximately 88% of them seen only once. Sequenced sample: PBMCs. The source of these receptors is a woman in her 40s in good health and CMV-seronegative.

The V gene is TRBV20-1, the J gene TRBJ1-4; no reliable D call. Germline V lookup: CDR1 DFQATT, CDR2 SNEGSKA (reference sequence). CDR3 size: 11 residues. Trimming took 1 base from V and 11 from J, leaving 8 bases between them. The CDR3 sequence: CSARAPTKLFF. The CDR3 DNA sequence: TGCAGTGCTAGAGCCCCTACGAAACTGTTTTTT.

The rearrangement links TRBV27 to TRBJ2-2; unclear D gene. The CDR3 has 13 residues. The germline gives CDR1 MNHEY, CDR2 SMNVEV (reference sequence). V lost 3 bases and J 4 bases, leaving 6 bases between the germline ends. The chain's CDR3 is CASSFGLTGELFF. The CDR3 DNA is TGTGCCAGCAGTTTTGGGCTCACCGGGGAGCTGTTTTTT.

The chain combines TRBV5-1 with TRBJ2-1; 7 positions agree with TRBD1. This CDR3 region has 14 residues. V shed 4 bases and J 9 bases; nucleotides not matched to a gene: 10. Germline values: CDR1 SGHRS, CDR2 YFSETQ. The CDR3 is CASSPTTGFTEQFF. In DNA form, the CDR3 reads TGCGCCAGCAGCCCGACGACAGGGTTCACTGAGCAGTTCTTC.

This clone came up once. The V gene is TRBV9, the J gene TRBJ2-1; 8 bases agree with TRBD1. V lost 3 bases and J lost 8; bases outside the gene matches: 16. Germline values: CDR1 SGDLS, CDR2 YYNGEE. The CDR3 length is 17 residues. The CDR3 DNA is TGTGCCAGCAGCGCCACCGGGGACAGGTCCTACTTCGATGAGCAGTTCTTC. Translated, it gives CASSATGDRSYFDEQFF.

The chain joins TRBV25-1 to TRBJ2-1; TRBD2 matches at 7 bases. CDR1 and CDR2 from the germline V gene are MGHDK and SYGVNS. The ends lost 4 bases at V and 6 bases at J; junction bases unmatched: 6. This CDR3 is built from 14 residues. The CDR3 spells CASSGRLAVNEQFF. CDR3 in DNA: TGTGCCAGCAGTGGGCGCCTAGCGGTCAATGAGCAGTTCTTC.

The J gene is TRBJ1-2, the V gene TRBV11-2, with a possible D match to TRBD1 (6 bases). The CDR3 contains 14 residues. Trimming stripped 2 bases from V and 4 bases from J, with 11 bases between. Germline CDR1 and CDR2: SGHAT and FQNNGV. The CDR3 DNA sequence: TGTGCCAGCAGCTTACAGGGGCTGAGCTATGGCTACACCTTC. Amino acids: CASSLQGLSYGYTF.

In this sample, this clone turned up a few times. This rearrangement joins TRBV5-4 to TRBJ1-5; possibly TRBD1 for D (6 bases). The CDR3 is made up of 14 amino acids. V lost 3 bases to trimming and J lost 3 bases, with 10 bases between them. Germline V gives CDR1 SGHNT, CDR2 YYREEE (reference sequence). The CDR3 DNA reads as TGTGCCAGCAGCTGGCGGACAGTCAATCAGCCCCAGCATTTT. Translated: CASSWRTVNQPQHF.

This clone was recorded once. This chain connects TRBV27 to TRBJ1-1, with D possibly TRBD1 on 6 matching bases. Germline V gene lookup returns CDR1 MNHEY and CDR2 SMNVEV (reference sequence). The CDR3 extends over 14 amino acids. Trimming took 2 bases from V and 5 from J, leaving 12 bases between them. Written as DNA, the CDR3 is TGTGCCAGCAGTTTAGCATGGGGGCGGACTGAAGCTTTCTTT. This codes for CASSLAWGRTEAFF.

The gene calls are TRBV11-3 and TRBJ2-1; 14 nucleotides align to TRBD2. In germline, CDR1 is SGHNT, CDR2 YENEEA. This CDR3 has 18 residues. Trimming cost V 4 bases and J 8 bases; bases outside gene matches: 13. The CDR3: CASSSYLGTSGSLDEQFF. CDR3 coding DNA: TGTGCCAGCAGCTCCTACCTCGGGACTAGCGGGAGTTTGGATGAGCAGTTCTTC. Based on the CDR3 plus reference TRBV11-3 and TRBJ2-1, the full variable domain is EAGVVQSPRYKIIEKKQPVAFWCNPISGHNTLYWYLQNLGQGPELLIRYENEEAVDDSQLPKDRFSAERLKGVDSTLKIQPAELGDSAVYLCASSSYLGTSGSLDEQFFGPGTRLTVL.

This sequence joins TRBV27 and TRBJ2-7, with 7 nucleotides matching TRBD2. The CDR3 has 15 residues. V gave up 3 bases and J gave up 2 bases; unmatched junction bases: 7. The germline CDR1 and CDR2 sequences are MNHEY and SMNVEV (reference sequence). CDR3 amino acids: CASSFSGGGPYEQYF. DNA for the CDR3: TGTGCCAGCAGTTTCTCGGGGGGAGGACCCTACGAGCAGTACTTC.

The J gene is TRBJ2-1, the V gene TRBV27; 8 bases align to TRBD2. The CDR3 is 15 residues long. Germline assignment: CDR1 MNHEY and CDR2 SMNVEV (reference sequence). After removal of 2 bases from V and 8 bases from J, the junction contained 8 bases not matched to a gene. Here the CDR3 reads CASSLLGLASDEQFF. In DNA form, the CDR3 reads TGTGCCAGCAGTTTACTAGGACTAGCTTCAGATGAGCAGTTCTTC.

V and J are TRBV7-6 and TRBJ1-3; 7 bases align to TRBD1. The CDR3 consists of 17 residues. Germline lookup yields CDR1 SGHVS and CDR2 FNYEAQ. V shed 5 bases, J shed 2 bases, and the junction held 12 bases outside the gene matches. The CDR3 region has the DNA TGTGCCAGCAGCGGAAACCAGGACAGGTGGACTGGAAACACCATATATTTT. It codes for CASSGNQDRWTGNTIYF.

Here the CDR3 reads CASSYARGTFF. DNA of the CDR3: TGTGCCAGCAGTTACGCAAGGGGGACGTTCTTC. This chain uses TRBV6-6 with TRBJ2-1, with a possible D match to TRBD1 (6 bases). Germline CDR1 MNHNY, CDR2 SVGAGI (reference sequence). The CDR3 covers 11 residues. V gave up 2 bases and J gave up 15 bases, with 11 bases separating them.

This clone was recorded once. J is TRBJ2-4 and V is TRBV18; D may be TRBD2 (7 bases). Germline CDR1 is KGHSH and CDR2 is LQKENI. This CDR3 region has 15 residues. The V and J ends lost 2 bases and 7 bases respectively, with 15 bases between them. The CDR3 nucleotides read TGTGCCAGCTCACCATTTACAGGGAGGGCGAACATTCAGTACTTC. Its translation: CASSPFTGRANIQYF. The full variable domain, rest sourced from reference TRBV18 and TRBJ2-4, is NAGVMQNPRHLVRRRGQEARLRCSPMKGHSHVYWYRQLPEEGLKFMVYLQKENIIDESGMPKERFSAEFPKEGPSILRIQQVVRGDSAAYFCASSPFTGRANIQYFGAGTRLSVL.